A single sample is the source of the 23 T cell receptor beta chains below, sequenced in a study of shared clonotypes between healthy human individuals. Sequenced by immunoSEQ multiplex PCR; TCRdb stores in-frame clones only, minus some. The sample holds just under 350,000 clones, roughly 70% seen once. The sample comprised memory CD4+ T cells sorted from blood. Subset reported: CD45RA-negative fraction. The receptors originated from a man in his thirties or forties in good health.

CDR3 sequence reads: CAWSHGTSGNLWNEQFF. CDR3 sequence (DNA): TGTGCCTGGAGTCATGGGACTAGCGGGAACCTCTGGAATGAGCAGTTCTTC. The V call is TRBV30, the J call TRBJ2-1, with TRBD2 matching over 13 bases. Trimming took 2 bases from V and 7 from J; bases not matched to a gene: 11. From germline, CDR1 is GTSNPN and CDR2 SVGIG (reference sequence). This CDR3 contains 17 residues.

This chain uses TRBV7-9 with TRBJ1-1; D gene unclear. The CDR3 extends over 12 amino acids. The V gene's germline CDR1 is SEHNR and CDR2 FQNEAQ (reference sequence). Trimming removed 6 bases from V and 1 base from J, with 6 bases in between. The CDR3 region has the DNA TGTGCCAGCAGTTTTCAGAACACTGAAGCTTTCTTT. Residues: CASSFQNTEAFF. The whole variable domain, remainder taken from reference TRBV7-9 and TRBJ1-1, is DTGVSQNPRHKITKRGQNVTFRCDPISEHNRLYWYRQTLGQGPEFLTYFQNEAQLEKSRLLSDRFSAERPKGSFSTLEIQRTEQGDSAMYLCASSFQNTEAFFGQGTRLTVV.

CDR3 nucleotide sequence: TGTGCCAGCAGACAAACGGGGGAGTTTAAAGCTTTCTTT. It codes for CASRQTGEFKAFF. This sequence joins TRBV6-5 and TRBJ1-1, with a weak D call TRBD1 (5 bases). V was trimmed by 6 bases and J by 9 bases, leaving 17 bases between them. Germline CDR1 and CDR2: MNHEY and SVGAGI. This CDR3 has 13 amino acids.

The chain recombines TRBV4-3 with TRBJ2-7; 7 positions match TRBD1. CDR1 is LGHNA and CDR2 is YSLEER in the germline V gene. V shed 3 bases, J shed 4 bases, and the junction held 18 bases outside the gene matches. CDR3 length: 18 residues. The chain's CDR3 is CASSQEISTGTELYEQYF. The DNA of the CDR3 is TGCGCCAGCAGCCAGGAGATATCAACCGGGACAGAGTTATACGAGCAGTACTTC.

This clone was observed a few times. The CDR3 bases are TGTGCCAGCAGCTTAGTGGGGACTAGCGGGACAGGGGCCAACGTCCTGACTTTC. Translating gives CASSLVGTSGTGANVLTF. The rearrangement links TRBV7-2 to TRBJ2-6; 13 nucleotides match TRBD2. Trimming took 1 base from V and 4 from J; bases not matched to a gene: 4. The CDR3 contains 18 residues. Germline assignment: CDR1 SGHTA and CDR2 FQGNSA.

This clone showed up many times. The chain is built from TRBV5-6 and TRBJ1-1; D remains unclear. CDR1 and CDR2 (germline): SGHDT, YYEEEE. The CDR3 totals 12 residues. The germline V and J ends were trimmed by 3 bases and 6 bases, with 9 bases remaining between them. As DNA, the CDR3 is TGTGCCAGCAGCTCTTTCGGCCCTGAAGCTTTCTTT. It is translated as CASSSFGPEAFF.

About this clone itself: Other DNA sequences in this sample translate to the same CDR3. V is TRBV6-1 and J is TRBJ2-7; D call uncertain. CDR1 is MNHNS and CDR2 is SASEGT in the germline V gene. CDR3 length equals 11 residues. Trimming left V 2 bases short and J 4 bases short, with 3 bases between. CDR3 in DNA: TGTGCCAGCAGTGAAAAATACGAGCAGTACTTC. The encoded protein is CASSEKYEQYF.

CDR3 sequence: CATSREVAVDTQYF. CDR3 nucleotides: TGTGCCACCAGCAGAGAGGTGGCGGTGGATACGCAGTATTTT. The chain couples TRBV15 to TRBJ2-3, with D unresolved. CDR1 is LNHNV, CDR2 YYDKDF, per germline (reference sequence). The CDR3 has 14 residues. V gave up 0 bases and J gave up 6 bases, with 10 bases separating them. The full variable domain, completed using reference TRBV15 and TRBJ2-3, is DAMVIQNPRYQVTQFGKPVTLSCSQTLNHNVMYWYQQKSSQAPKLLFHYYDKDFNNEADTPDNFQSRRPNTSFCFLDIRSPGLGDTAMYLCATSREVAVDTQYFGPGTRLTVL.

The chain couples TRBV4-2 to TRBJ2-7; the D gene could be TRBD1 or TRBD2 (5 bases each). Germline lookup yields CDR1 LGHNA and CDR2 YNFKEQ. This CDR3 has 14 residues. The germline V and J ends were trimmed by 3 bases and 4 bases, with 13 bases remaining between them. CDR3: CASSHGTRGYEQYF. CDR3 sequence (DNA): TGTGCCAGCAGCCATGGGACCAGAGGTTACGAGCAGTACTTC.

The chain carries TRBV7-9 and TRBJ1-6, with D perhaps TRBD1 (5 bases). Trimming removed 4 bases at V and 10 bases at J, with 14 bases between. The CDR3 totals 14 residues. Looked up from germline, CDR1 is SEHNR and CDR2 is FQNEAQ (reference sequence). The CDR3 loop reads CASSSRGPNSPLHF. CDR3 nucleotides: TGTGCCAGCAGCTCCCGGGGCCCCAACTCACCCCTCCACTTT. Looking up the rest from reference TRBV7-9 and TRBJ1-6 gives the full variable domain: DTGVSQNPRHKITKRGQNVTFRCDPISEHNRLYWYRQTLGQGPEFLTYFQNEAQLEKSRLLSDRFSAERPKGSFSTLEIQRTEQGDSAMYLCASSSRGPNSPLHFGNGTRLTVT.

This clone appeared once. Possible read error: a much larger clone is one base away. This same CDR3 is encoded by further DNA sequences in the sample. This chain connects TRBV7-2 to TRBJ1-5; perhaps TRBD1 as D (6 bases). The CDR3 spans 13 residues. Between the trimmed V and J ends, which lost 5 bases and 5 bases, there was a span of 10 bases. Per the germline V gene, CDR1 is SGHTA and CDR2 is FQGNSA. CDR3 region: CASSIRGDQPQHF. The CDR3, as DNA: TGTGCCAGCAGCATCAGGGGCGATCAGCCCCAGCATTTT.

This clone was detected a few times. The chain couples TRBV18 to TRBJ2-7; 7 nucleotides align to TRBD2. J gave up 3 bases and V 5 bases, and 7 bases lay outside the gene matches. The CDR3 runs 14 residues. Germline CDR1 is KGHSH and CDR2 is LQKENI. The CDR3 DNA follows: TGTGCCAGCTCATCCTCCGGGACTATCTACGAGCAGTACTTC. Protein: CASSSSGTIYEQYF.

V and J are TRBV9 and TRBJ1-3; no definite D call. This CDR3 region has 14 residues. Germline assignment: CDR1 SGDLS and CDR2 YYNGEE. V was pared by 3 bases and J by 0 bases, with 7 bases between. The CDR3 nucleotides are TGTGCCAGCAGCGGAGACCCCTCTGGAAACACCATATATTTT. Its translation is CASSGDPSGNTIYF.

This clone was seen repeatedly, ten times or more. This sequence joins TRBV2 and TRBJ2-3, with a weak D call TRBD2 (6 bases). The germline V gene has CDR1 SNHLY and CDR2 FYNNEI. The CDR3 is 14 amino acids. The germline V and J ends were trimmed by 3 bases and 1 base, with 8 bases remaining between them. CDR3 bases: TGTGCCAGCAGTGAGTCGGGAGGCACAGATACGCAGTATTTT. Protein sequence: CASSESGGTDTQYF.

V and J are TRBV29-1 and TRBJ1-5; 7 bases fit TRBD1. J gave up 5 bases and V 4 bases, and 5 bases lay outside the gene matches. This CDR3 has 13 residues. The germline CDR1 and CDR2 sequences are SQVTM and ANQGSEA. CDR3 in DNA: TGCAGCGTTGGAGGGGGCCGTTATCAGCCCCAGCATTTT. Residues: CSVGGGRYQPQHF.

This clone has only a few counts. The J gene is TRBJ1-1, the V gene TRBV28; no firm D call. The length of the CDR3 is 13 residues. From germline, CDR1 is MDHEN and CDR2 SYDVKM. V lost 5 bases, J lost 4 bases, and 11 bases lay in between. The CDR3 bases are TGTGCCAGCAGTCGCCCCCCAGCCACTGAAGCTTTCTTT. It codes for CASSRPPATEAFF. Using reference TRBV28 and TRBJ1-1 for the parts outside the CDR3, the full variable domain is DVKVTQSSRYLVKRTGEKVFLECVQDMDHENMFWYRQDPGLGLRLIYFSYDVKMKEKGDIPEGYSVSREKKERFSLILESASTNQTSMYLCASSRPPATEAFFGQGTRLTVV.

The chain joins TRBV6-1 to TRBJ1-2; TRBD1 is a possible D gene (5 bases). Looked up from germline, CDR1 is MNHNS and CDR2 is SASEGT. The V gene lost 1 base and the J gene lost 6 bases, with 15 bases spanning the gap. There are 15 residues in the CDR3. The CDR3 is CASSEGGGSRNGYTF. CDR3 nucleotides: TGTGCCAGCAGTGAAGGCGGGGGGTCTAGGAATGGCTACACCTTC.

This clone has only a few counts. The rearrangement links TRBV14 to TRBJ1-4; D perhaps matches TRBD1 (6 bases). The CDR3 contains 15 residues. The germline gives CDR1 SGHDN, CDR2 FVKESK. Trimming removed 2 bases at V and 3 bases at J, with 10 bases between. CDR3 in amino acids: CASSQQGFANEKLFF. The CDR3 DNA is TGTGCCAGCAGCCAACAGGGGTTTGCTAATGAAAAACTGTTTTTT.

The CDR3 sequence: CASSPDRYTDTQYF. The CDR3 region has the DNA TGTGCCAGCAGCCCGGACCGATACACAGATACGCAGTATTTT. The V and J genes are TRBV7-2 and TRBJ2-3; no clear D gene. Per the germline V gene, CDR1 is SGHTA and CDR2 is FQGNSA. The V end was cut by 5 bases, the J end by 2 bases, with 11 bases between. The CDR3 runs 14 residues.

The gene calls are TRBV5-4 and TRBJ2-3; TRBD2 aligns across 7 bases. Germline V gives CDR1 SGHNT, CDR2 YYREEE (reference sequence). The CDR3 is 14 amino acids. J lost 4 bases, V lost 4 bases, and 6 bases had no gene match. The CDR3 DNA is TGTGCCAGCAGCAGGGAGGGCCGCGCAGATACGCAGTATTTT. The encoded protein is CASSREGRADTQYF.

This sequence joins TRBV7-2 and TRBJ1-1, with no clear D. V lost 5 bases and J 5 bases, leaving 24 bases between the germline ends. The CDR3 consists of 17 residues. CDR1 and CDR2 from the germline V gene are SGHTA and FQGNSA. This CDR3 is CASSARLAGFRGTEAFF. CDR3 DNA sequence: TGTGCCAGCAGCGCACGACTCGCGGGGTTTAGAGGGACTGAAGCTTTCTTT.

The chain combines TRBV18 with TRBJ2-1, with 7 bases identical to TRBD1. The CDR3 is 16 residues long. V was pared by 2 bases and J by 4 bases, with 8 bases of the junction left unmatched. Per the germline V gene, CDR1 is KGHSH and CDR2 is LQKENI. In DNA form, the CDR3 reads TGTGCCAGCTCACCAAGGGGGCAAAGTGGGTACAATGAGCAGTTCTTC. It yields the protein CASSPRGQSGYNEQFF.

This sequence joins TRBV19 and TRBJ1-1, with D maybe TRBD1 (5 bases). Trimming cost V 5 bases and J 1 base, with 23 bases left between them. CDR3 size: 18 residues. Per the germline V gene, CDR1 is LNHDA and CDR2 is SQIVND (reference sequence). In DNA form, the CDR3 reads TGTGCCAGTAGTCCACTAGAAATCCCGGGACTGAGGAACACTGAAGCTTTCTTT. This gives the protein CASSPLEIPGLRNTEAFF.